This passage covers 10 T cell receptor beta chains from one sample sequenced in a study of T cells in women clearing cervical HPV infection. Clones were sequenced by immunoSEQ multiplex PCR, and TCRdb holds only the in-frame ones, with some missing. Its table records 20,000 to 25,000 clones. The sequencing sample was made of blood buffy coat. Receptors were obtained from a woman between 18 and 70 years old with a cervical HPV16 infection that either progressed to CIN3+ or cleared (not recorded which).

On this clone itself: Coverage ceases 3 residues before the CDR3 finishes, and the germline J gene fills in the end. J is TRBJ1-4 and V is TRBV5-1; 8 nucleotides match TRBD1. The junction had 8 bases not matched to a gene; V was cut back by 5 bases and J by 5 bases. CDR3 length: 15 amino acids. CDR1 SGHRS and CDR2 YFSETQ come from the germline V gene. This CDR3 is CASSFLGQGNEKLFF. The covered CDR3 bases are TGCGCCAGCAGTTTCCTCGGACAGGGCAATGAAAAA.

For this clone: Read data end 3 residues before the CDR3 end; the end is taken from the germline J gene. This rearrangement joins TRBV5-8 to TRBJ2-4, with TRBD1 matching over 9 bases. Trimming at V came to 6 bases and at J to 7 bases, leaving 11 bases not matched to a gene. CDR3 size: 15 residues. Germline V lookup: CDR1 SGHTS, CDR2 YDEGEE. CDR3 DNA (partial): TGTGCCAGCAAACGGCATACAGGGGGCACGAACATT. Translating gives CASKRHTGGTNI. The full CDR3 protein reads CASKRHTGGTNIQYF.

As regards this clone: The read gets to within 3 residues of the CDR3 end, and the germline J gene fills in the rest. The rearrangement links TRBV20-1 to TRBJ2-7, with D perhaps matching TRBD1 or TRBD2 (6 bases each). Germline loops: CDR1 DFQATT, CDR2 SNEGSKA (reference sequence). V gave up 2 bases and J gave up 5 bases, with 19 bases separating them. The length of the CDR3 is 15 residues. This CDR3 reads CSARTYRAGGDEQYF. CDR3 DNA (partial): TGCAGTGCTAGAACTTACAGGGCCGGAGGGGACGAG.

With regard to this clone: The CDR3 end falls 3 residues outside the read, so it is completed with the germline J gene. The chain links TRBV7-3 to TRBJ1-1; TRBD1 agrees at 7 bases. The CDR3 is made up of 14 amino acids. J was trimmed by 1 base and V by 5 bases; bases with no gene match: 4. CDR1 and CDR2 from the germline V gene are SGHTA and FQGTGA. The CDR3 bases that were read are TGTGCCAGCAGCCCAGGGGGACAGAACACTGAA. Protein product: CASSPGGQNTE. In full, the CDR3 reads CASSPGGQNTEAFF.

Notes on this clone: Germline is not matched at one junction end, which may reflect a read error. The CDR3 goes on 3 residues after the read ends, and that part is filled in from the germline J gene. The chain combines TRBV4-2 with TRBJ2-4, with a possible D match to TRBD1 (5 bases). The CDR3 runs to 14 residues. Germline CDR1 LGHNA, CDR2 YNFKEQ. The part of the CDR3 DNA that was read is TGCGCCAGCAGCCAAGATACCCAGGGTATCATT. It yields the protein CASSQDTQGII. The full CDR3 is CASSQDTQGIIQYF.

With respect to this clone: The CDR3 end is not reached by the read, which stops 3 residues before it; the germline J gene fills it in. J is TRBJ2-1 and V is TRBV19; TRBD2 agrees at 10 bases. V lost 8 bases and J lost 6; bases outside the gene matches: 4. The CDR3 has 13 residues. Germline V gene data show CDR1 as LNHDA and CDR2 as SQIVND (reference sequence). CDR3 bases read: TGTGCCAGTCGGACTAGCGGCCGCAATGAG. Encoded protein: CASRTSGRNE. The whole CDR3 sequence reads CASRTSGRNEQFF.

In the case of this clone: The read is 3 residues too short to cover the CDR3 end, so that end is filled in from the germline J gene. The chain is built from TRBV7-3 and TRBJ2-5; 11 bases are shared with TRBD2. V lost 1 base to trimming and J lost 4 bases; unmatched junction nucleotides: 5. The CDR3 length is 16 residues. Per the germline V gene, CDR1 is SGHTA and CDR2 is FQGTGA. CDR3 amino acids: CASSLIGSGGGETQYF. The CDR3 bases that were read are TGTGCCAGCAGCTTAATCGGTAGCGGGGGGGGAGAGACC.

On this clone: Read data end 3 residues before the CDR3 end; the end is taken from the germline J gene. The chain recombines TRBV10-3 with TRBJ2-3; 13 bases fit TRBD2. This CDR3 comprises 13 residues. Trimming cost V 10 bases and J 4 bases; bases outside gene matches: 2. Germline V gives CDR1 ENHRY, CDR2 SYGVKD. CDR3 sequence reads: CATGTSGADTQYF. Incomplete CDR3 DNA: TGTGCCACCGGGACTAGCGGGGCAGATACG.

As regards this clone: The read gets to within 3 residues of the CDR3 end, and the germline J gene fills in the rest. This rearrangement joins TRBV5-6 to TRBJ2-7; 11 positions match TRBD2. The CDR3 has 14 amino acids. After removal of 5 bases from V and 2 bases from J, the junction contained 3 bases not matched to a gene. Germline CDR1 and CDR2: SGHDT and YYEEEE. CDR3: CASRPGLAAYEQYF. The part of the CDR3 DNA that was read is TGTGCCAGCAGACCGGGACTAGCGGCCTACGAG.

As regards this clone: With the read ending 3 residues before the CDR3 end, the germline J gene is used to fill in that end. The chain employs TRBV7-6 and TRBJ2-1, with TRBD2 identical over 12 bases. Looked up from germline, CDR1 is SGHVS and CDR2 is FNYEAQ. With V trimmed by 2 bases and J by 8 bases, 4 bases remained unmatched. This CDR3 is built from 15 residues. CDR3 loop: CASSLTSGRSYEQFF. Incomplete CDR3 DNA: TGTGCCAGCAGCTTAACTAGCGGGAGGTCCTATGAG.